The 7 T cell receptor beta chains in this list originate from one sample, sequenced in a study of shared clonotypes between healthy human individuals. Repertoires were generated with immunoSEQ multiplex PCR, while TCRdb's copy carries only in-frame clones and drops some. This sample has roughly 110,000 clones, with about 70% found just once. Input material: memory CD8+ T cells sorted from blood. Subset defined: CD45RO+ cells pooled with CCR7-negative TemRA cells. These receptors all come from a woman in her twenties or thirties in good health.

This chain links TRBV6-1 with TRBJ1-1; D gene uncertain. The CDR3 contains 15 residues. The germline V gene has CDR1 MNHNS and CDR2 SASEGT. V was clipped by 10 bases and J by 1 base, with 19 bases between them. DNA of the CDR3: TGTGCCACTTATAGACTTCGGCAGCCGAACACTGAAGCTTTCTTT. Protein sequence: CATYRLRQPNTEAFF.

This clone was counted only a few times. This sequence joins TRBV27 and TRBJ1-1; D unclear. Trimming took 7 bases from V and 3 from J, leaving 12 bases between them. CDR1 is MNHEY and CDR2 is SMNVEV in the germline V gene (reference sequence). There are 13 residues in the CDR3. The CDR3 region has the DNA TGTGCCAGCAACCAGAGAATGGACACTGAAGCTTTCTTT. This gives the protein CASNQRMDTEAFF.

The CDR3 coding sequence is TGTGCCAGCAGCTTGTATAGCGGGAGCAGGTACAATGAGCAGTTCTTC. Translation gives CASSLYSGSRYNEQFF. The chain links TRBV7-6 to TRBJ2-1; TRBD2 matches at 9 bases. The CDR3 loop spans 16 amino acids. The germline V gene has CDR1 SGHVS and CDR2 FNYEAQ. V lost 3 bases to trimming and J lost 4 bases; unmatched junction nucleotides: 7.

This clone was seen ten or more times. This chain connects TRBV7-8 to TRBJ1-4; D is perhaps TRBD1 (6 bases). Germline CDR1 is SGHVS and CDR2 is FQNEAQ. The V gene lost 5 bases and the J gene lost 3 bases, with 13 bases spanning the gap. This CDR3 contains 15 residues. In nucleotides, the CDR3 is TGTGCCAGCAGCCACCGAGGGGGAGCTAATGAAAAACTGTTTTTT. It codes for CASSHRGGANEKLFF.

The rearrangement uses TRBV7-6 and TRBJ2-3, with 8 bases identical to TRBD1. Germline V gene sequence: CDR1 SGHVS, CDR2 FNYEAQ. The CDR3 totals 15 residues. V lost 5 bases, J lost 2 bases, and 6 bases stayed unmatched. The CDR3 DNA reads as TGTGCCAGCAGCCCCCCGGACAGGGCCACAGATACGCAGTATTTT. Translating it yields CASSPPDRATDTQYF.

In this sample, this clone turned up a few times. The rearrangement uses TRBV6-4 and TRBJ1-3, with a weak D call TRBD1 (6 bases). V lost 4 bases and J 2 bases, leaving 12 bases between the germline ends. The germline V gene encodes CDR1 MRHNA and CDR2 SNTAGT. This CDR3 region has 15 residues. The CDR3 reads CASSATTGPGNTIYF. The CDR3 DNA sequence: TGTGCCAGCAGTGCAACTACAGGGCCTGGAAACACCATATATTTT.

This chain joins TRBV5-1 and TRBJ2-1; 12 bases match TRBD2. The trim removed 5 bases at V and 5 bases at J, leaving 11 bases unmatched. The germline gives CDR1 SGHRS, CDR2 YFSETQ. This CDR3 has 17 residues. DNA of the CDR3: TGCGCCAGCAGTCAGGGACTAGCGGGTCTCCGTAACAATGAGCAGTTCTTC. It translates to CASSQGLAGLRNNEQFF.